What follows are 6 T cell receptor beta chains derived from one specimen sequenced in a study of cytomegalovirus exposure and HLA in healthy donors. In the PCR, 60 Vbeta and 13 Jbeta primers were used. Method: immunoSEQ multiplex PCR; TCRdb's copy keeps in-frame clones and lacks some. The profile shows about 210,000 clones, 70% to 90% of them singletons. Sequencing used PBMCs. The receptors here all came from a woman younger than 45 in good health and CMV-seronegative.

This clone has just one count. This chain uses TRBV5-1 with TRBJ2-1, with 14 bases that match TRBD2. The V segment lost 0 bases and the J segment 7 bases; nucleotides outside the gene matches: 6. This CDR3 region has 17 residues. CDR1 is SGHRS, CDR2 YFSETQ, per germline. CDR3 amino acids: CASSLAGTSGSSNEQFF. The CDR3 region has the DNA TGCGCCAGCAGCTTGGCCGGGACTAGCGGGAGCTCGAATGAGCAGTTCTTC. Variable domain in full (rest from reference TRBV5-1 and TRBJ2-1): KAGVTQTPRYLIKTRGQQVTLSCSPISGHRSVSWYQQTPGQGLQFLFEYFSETQRNKGNFPGRFSGRQFSNSRSEMNVSTLELGDSALYLCASSLAGTSGSSNEQFFGPGTRLTVL.

V is TRBV5-1 and J is TRBJ2-2; 7 bases agree with TRBD2. V trimming: 6 bases; J trimming: 0 bases; junction bases outside the gene matches: 14. Germline values: CDR1 SGHRS, CDR2 YFSETQ. This CDR3 is built from 18 residues. As DNA, the CDR3 is TGCGCCAGCACCCATGGGGGGGGGTTCAACGCGAACACCGGGGAGCTGTTTTTT. This translates into CASTHGGGFNANTGELFF. Looking up the rest from reference TRBV5-1 and TRBJ2-2 gives the full variable domain: KAGVTQTPRYLIKTRGQQVTLSCSPISGHRSVSWYQQTPGQGLQFLFEYFSETQRNKGNFPGRFSGRQFSNSRSEMNVSTLELGDSALYLCASTHGGGFNANTGELFFGEGSRLTVL.

The V and J genes are TRBV5-3 and TRBJ2-5, with D uncertain. The J call may be faulty, since TRBJ2-7 better matches the DNA end. TRBV5-3 is labeled an ORF, and its function is uncertain. The length of the CDR3 is 15 residues. CDR3 nucleotide sequence: TGTGCCAGAAGCTTGACACAGCTCTACTCCTACGAGCAGTACTTC. Encoded protein: CARSLTQLYSYEQYF.

The rearrangement links TRBV27 to TRBJ1-6; D is possibly TRBD1 (5 bases). The germline V gene encodes CDR1 MNHEY and CDR2 SMNVEV (reference sequence). V gave up 5 bases and J gave up 4 bases, with 12 bases separating them. This CDR3 has 15 residues. CDR3 in DNA: TGTGCCAGCAGTGGGGGGAAAGGGTATAATTCACCCCTCCACTTT. Amino acids: CASSGGKGYNSPLHF.

The J gene is TRBJ2-7, the V gene TRBV6-5; 8 bases fit TRBD2. The trim removed 5 bases at V and 7 bases at J, leaving 7 bases unmatched. Germline loops: CDR1 MNHEY, CDR2 SVGAGI. There are 13 residues in the CDR3. CDR3 DNA: TGTGCCAGCAGTGGGGCGGGAGGATTTGAGCAGTACTTC. Translated, it gives CASSGAGGFEQYF.

This chain uses TRBV5-6 with TRBJ2-2, with D perhaps TRBD2 (6 bases). The CDR3 is made up of 15 amino acids. V lost 4 bases, J lost 6 bases, and 16 bases lay in between. Germline V gene lookup returns CDR1 SGHDT and CDR2 YYEEEE. CDR3 DNA: TGTGCCAGCAGCAACTCCAGGGTAGCGGCCGGGGAGCTGTTTTTT. This encodes CASSNSRVAAGELFF.